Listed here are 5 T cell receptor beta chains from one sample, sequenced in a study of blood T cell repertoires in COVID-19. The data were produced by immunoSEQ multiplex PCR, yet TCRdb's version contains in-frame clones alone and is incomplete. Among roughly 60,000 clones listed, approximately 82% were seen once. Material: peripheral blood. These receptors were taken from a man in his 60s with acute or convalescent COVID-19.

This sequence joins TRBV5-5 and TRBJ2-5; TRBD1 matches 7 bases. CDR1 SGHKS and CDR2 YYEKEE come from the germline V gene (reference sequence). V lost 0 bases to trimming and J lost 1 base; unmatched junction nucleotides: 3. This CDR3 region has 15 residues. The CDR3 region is CASSLDGTVQETQYF. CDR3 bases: TGTGCCAGCAGCTTGGATGGGACAGTCCAAGAGACCCAGTACTTC.

CDR3 region: CASSLTVSAGTDTQYF. CDR3 bases: TGCGCCAGCAGCTTGACAGTTTCGGCCGGCACAGATACGCAGTATTTT. This rearrangement joins TRBV5-1 to TRBJ2-3; D uncertain. There are 16 residues in the CDR3. CDR1 and CDR2 from the germline V gene are SGHRS and YFSETQ. Trimming removed 1 base at V and 1 base at J, with 13 bases between.

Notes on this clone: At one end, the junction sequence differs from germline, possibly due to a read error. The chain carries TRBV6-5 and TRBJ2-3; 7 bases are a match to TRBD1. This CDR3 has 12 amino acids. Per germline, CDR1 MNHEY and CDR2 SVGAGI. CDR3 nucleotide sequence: TGTGCCAGCAGTCCCCCGACAGGGCCTAGGCATTTT. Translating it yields CASSPPTGPRHF.

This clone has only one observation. DNA for the CDR3: TGCGCCAGCAGCTTGGCGGCAGGGGGATACGGCTACACCTTC. Encoded protein: CASSLAAGGYGYTF. This rearrangement joins TRBV5-1 to TRBJ1-2, with 7 nucleotides matching TRBD1. The CDR3 has 14 amino acids. Germline V gene data show CDR1 as SGHRS and CDR2 as YFSETQ. The V gene end was trimmed by 0 bases and the J gene end by 8 bases; junction bases not matched to a gene: 7.

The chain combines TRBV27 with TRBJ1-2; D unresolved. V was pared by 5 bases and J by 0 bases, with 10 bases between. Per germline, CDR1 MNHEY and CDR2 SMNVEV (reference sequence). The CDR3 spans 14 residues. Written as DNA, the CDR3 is TGTGCCAGCAGTCTACTAGGCTCTAACTATGGCTACACCTTC. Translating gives CASSLLGSNYGYTF.